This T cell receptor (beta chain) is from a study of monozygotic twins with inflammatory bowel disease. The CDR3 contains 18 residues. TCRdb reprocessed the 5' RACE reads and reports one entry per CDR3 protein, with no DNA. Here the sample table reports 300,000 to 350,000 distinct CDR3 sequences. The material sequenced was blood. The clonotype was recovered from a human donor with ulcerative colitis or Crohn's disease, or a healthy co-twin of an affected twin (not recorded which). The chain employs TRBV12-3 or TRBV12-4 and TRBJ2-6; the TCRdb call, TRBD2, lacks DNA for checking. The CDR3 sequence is CASSLVQRERAGANVLTF.